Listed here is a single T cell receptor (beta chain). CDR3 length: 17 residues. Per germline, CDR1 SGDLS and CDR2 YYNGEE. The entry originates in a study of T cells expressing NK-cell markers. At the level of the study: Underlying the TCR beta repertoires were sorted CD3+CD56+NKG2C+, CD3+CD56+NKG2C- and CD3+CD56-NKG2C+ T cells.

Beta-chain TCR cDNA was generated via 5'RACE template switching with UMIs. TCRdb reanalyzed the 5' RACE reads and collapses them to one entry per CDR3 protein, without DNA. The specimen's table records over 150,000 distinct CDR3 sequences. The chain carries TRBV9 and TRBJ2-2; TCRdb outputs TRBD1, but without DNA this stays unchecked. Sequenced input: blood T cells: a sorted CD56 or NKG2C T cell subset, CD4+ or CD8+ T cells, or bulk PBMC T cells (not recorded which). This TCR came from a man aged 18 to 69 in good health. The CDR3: CASSVGGSGVGTGELFF.